The 26 T cell receptor beta chains below all came from one sample that was sequenced in a study of shared clonotypes between healthy human individuals. Repertoires were generated with immunoSEQ multiplex PCR, while TCRdb's copy carries only in-frame clones and drops some. Here the sample spans over a million clones, 75% to 85% being singletons. Sequencing input: memory CD4+ T cells from PBMCs. Subset denoted: CD45RA-negative fraction. These receptors originate from a man aged 18 to 35 in good health. Some clones in this sample may be carry-over from other donors' samples.

This clone was detected a few times. The rearrangement links TRBV28 to TRBJ1-2, with D possibly matching TRBD1 (6 bases). The CDR3 contains 13 residues. Trimming cost V 4 bases and J 8 bases, with 14 bases left between them. CDR1 is MDHEN, CDR2 SYDVKM, per germline. The CDR3, as DNA: TGTGCCAGCAGTTCGACAGGTATTGGCGGCTACACCTTC. Protein: CASSSTGIGGYTF.

This clone was found a few times. The J gene is TRBJ1-5, the V gene TRBV28, with 7 positions matching TRBD1. The V and J ends lost 7 bases and 2 bases, in that order; junction bases with no gene match: 11. The CDR3 runs to 16 residues. Germline V gene data show CDR1 as MDHEN and CDR2 as SYDVKM. CDR3 sequence (DNA): TGTGCCAGCAAAGGTAGACAGGGCCTTCGCAATCAGCCCCAGCATTTT. Protein sequence: CASKGRQGLRNQPQHF.

This clone came up many times. The chain combines TRBV2 with TRBJ2-1; D is unresolved. CDR3 length: 14 amino acids. V was trimmed by 8 bases and J by 0 bases, leaving 11 bases between them. Germline-derived CDR1 and CDR2 are SNHLY and FYNNEI. The CDR3 spells CASRPVSSYNEQFF. For the CDR3, the DNA is TGTGCCAGCCGACCCGTAAGCTCCTACAATGAGCAGTTCTTC.

This clone was recorded a few times. The chain is built from TRBV4-2 and TRBJ1-1; a possible D gene is TRBD1 (6 bases). Germline V gene lookup returns CDR1 LGHNA and CDR2 YNFKEQ. Deletions cut 5 bases from V and 5 bases from J, with 15 bases between. The CDR3 sequence is 14 residues long. DNA for the CDR3: TGTGCCAGCAGCAAAACGACAGGCTCGACTGAAGCTTTCTTT. Protein product: CASSKTTGSTEAFF.

This sequence joins TRBV29-1 and TRBJ2-7; D might be TRBD2 (5 bases). This CDR3 has 13 amino acids. V was pared by 5 bases and J by 6 bases, with 17 bases between. Looked up from germline, CDR1 is SQVTM and CDR2 is ANQGSEA. CDR3 sequence (DNA): TGCAGCGTTCTGATGCAGTGTGCGGGCGAGCAGTACTTC. Its translation is CSVLMQCAGEQYF.

The rearrangement uses TRBV6-6 and TRBJ2-1; 10 positions match TRBD2. The ends lost 6 bases at V and 6 bases at J; junction bases unmatched: 11. The CDR3 totals 16 residues. Germline-derived CDR1 and CDR2 are MNHNY and SVGAGI (reference sequence). The CDR3 spells CASSPPRGLASNEQFF. The CDR3 bases are TGTGCCAGCAGCCCCCCCCGGGGACTAGCGTCCAATGAGCAGTTCTTC.

This clone was counted once. The chain employs TRBV5-1 and TRBJ1-2; 7 bases fit TRBD1. The CDR3 has 14 amino acids. CDR1 and CDR2 from the germline V gene are SGHRS and YFSETQ. The junction had 10 bases not matched to a gene; V was cut back by 3 bases and J by 8 bases. The CDR3 DNA follows: TGCGCCAGCAGCTCAACAGGGGAAGGGCGCGGCTACACCTTC. This codes for CASSSTGEGRGYTF.

The J gene is TRBJ2-1, the V gene TRBV6-6, with 7 bases aligning to TRBD1. J lost 0 bases, V lost 6 bases, and 2 bases had no gene match. The CDR3 spans 14 residues. Germline V gene sequence: CDR1 MNHNY, CDR2 SVGAGI (reference sequence). The CDR3 reads CASSGTVSYNEQFF. The CDR3 nucleotides read TGTGCCAGCAGCGGGACAGTCTCCTACAATGAGCAGTTCTTC.

The genes are TRBV11-3 and TRBJ1-1, with D perhaps TRBD1 (6 bases). The germline V gene has CDR1 SGHNT and CDR2 YENEEA. The CDR3 extends over 13 amino acids. Between the trimmed V and J ends, which lost 5 bases and 3 bases, there was a span of 10 bases. CDR3: CASSLDSYTEAFF. CDR3 in DNA: TGTGCCAGCAGCCTGGACAGTTACACTGAAGCTTTCTTT.

This clone turned up a few times. V is TRBV15 and J is TRBJ1-1; D not resolved. The CDR3 is 16 residues long. V was shortened by 7 bases and J by 3 bases, with 21 bases between the two germline ends. Germline V lookup: CDR1 LNHNV, CDR2 YYDKDF (reference sequence). The CDR3 sequence: CATTFLHGIGYTEAFF. The CDR3 nucleotides are TGTGCCACCACCTTCTTGCATGGGATCGGTTACACTGAAGCTTTCTTT.

The V and J genes are TRBV7-2 and TRBJ1-5; no clear D. The germline V gene encodes CDR1 SGHTA and CDR2 FQGNSA. Trimming pared 1 base from V and 9 bases from J, leaving 10 bases between. This CDR3 spans 13 amino acids. The DNA of the CDR3 is TGTGCCAGCAGCTTAGATCCGTCAGGGCCCCAGCATTTT. Translated, it gives CASSLDPSGPQHF.

This clone was detected a few times. The chain combines TRBV2 with TRBJ1-1, with D perhaps TRBD1 (5 bases). Trimming stripped 7 bases from V and 3 bases from J, with 15 bases between. The germline CDR1 and CDR2 sequences are SNHLY and FYNNEI. This CDR3 has 14 amino acids. CDR3 sequence (DNA): TGTGCCAGCAACATCGGGGCGACGTACACTGAAGCTTTCTTT. Translated, it gives CASNIGATYTEAFF. The full variable domain, in which reference TRBV2 and TRBJ1-1 provide the parts outside the CDR3, is EPEVTQTPSHQVTQMGQEVILRCVPISNHLYFYWYRQILGQKVEFLVSFYNNEISEKSEIFDDQFSVERPDGSNFTLKIRSTKLEDSAMYFCASNIGATYTEAFFGQGTRLTVV.

The rearrangement joins TRBV27 to TRBJ1-5, with D hard to call. V dropped 6 bases and J dropped 3 bases, with 9 bases sitting between them. The CDR3 extends over 13 amino acids. The germline gives CDR1 MNHEY, CDR2 SMNVEV (reference sequence). The CDR3 sequence: CASRDGPNQPQHF. The DNA for the CDR3 is TGTGCCAGCAGAGACGGACCCAATCAGCCCCAGCATTTT.

V and J are TRBV6-5 and TRBJ1-5; 10 nucleotides align to TRBD1. V lost 7 bases to trimming and J lost 2 bases; unmatched junction nucleotides: 5. CDR1 is MNHEY and CDR2 is SVGAGI in the germline V gene. The CDR3 runs to 15 residues. The CDR3 DNA reads as TGTGCCAGCACCCTAGGACAGGGGGGCAATCAGCCCCAGCATTTT. It encodes CASTLGQGGNQPQHF.

The chain employs TRBV11-3 and TRBJ2-7, with a possible D match to TRBD1 (6 bases). The CDR3 length is 17 residues. In germline, CDR1 is SGHNT, CDR2 YENEEA. The germline V and J ends were trimmed by 5 bases and 2 bases, with 22 bases remaining between them. This chain's CDR3 is CASSERTGKPPPYEQYF. CDR3 DNA sequence: TGTGCCAGCAGCGAGCGCACAGGGAAACCGCCCCCCTACGAGCAGTACTTC.

The V call is TRBV28, the J call TRBJ2-7; D is unresolved. CDR1 and CDR2 from the germline V gene are MDHEN and SYDVKM. Trimming shortened V by 7 bases and J by 4 bases, and 23 bases separated the two germline ends. The CDR3 has 16 amino acids. The CDR3 DNA sequence: TGTGCCAGCACCCCCAGCCGGACCCAACTCTTATACGAGCAGTACTTC. As protein: CASTPSRTQLLYEQYF. The entire variable domain, with the rest obtained from reference TRBV28 and TRBJ2-7, is as follows: DVKVTQSSRYLVKRTGEKVFLECVQDMDHENMFWYRQDPGLGLRLIYFSYDVKMKEKGDIPEGYSVSREKKERFSLILESASTNQTSMYLCASTPSRTQLLYEQYFGPGTRLTVT.

The rearrangement joins TRBV18 to TRBJ2-5; 8 positions agree with TRBD1. The assigned J gene may be wrong: the sequence end matches TRBJ2-7 better. Germline V CDR1 and CDR2: KGHSH, LQKENI. This CDR3 is 15 amino acids long. The CDR3 coding sequence is TGTGCCAGCTCACGTTGGTCCGGACAGGGCGGCGAGCAGTACTTC. Its translation is CASSRWSGQGGEQYF.

This chain joins TRBV29-1 and TRBJ1-2; 9 bases align to TRBD1. Trimming took 4 bases from V and 2 from J; bases not matched to a gene: 11. Germline V CDR1 and CDR2: SQVTM, ANQGSEA. The length of the CDR3 is 16 residues. The CDR3 is CSVGRPPGQGNYGYTF. The DNA of the CDR3 is TGCAGCGTTGGGCGCCCGCCGGGACAGGGAAACTATGGCTACACCTTC.

CDR3 sequence (DNA): TGTGCCAGCACCGTATGGGGTTCTAACACTGAAGCTTTCTTT. This encodes CASTVWGSNTEAFF. The chain combines TRBV28 with TRBJ1-1, with D unresolved. Germline assignment: CDR1 MDHEN and CDR2 SYDVKM. V shed 7 bases and J shed 2 bases, with 14 bases lying between them. The CDR3 is 14 amino acids.

The rearrangement uses TRBV7-6 and TRBJ2-1; TRBD1 aligns across 7 bases. This CDR3 region has 17 residues. V was pared by 0 bases and J by 2 bases, with 7 bases of the junction left unmatched. Germline V gene data show CDR1 as SGHVS and CDR2 as FNYEAQ. The chain's CDR3 is CASSLAVRTGAYNEQFF. The DNA for the CDR3 is TGTGCCAGCAGCTTAGCGGTCCGGACAGGAGCCTACAATGAGCAGTTCTTC.

This chain links TRBV6-5 with TRBJ1-5, with D perhaps TRBD1 (5 bases). This CDR3 comprises 15 residues. Trimming took off 6 bases at V and 2 bases at J, with 14 bases between the two ends. Per germline, CDR1 MNHEY and CDR2 SVGAGI. In DNA, the CDR3 is TGTGCCAGCAGAGGGGAGGAAGGTGGCAATCAGCCCCAGCATTTT. As protein: CASRGEEGGNQPQHF.

With respect to this clone: A single base is all that separates this from a far larger clone, so a read error is likely. This sample includes further DNA sequences coding for the same CDR3. The rearrangement links TRBV5-4 to TRBJ2-1; the D gene could be TRBD1 or TRBD2 (6 bases each). The germline CDR1 and CDR2 sequences are SGHNT and YYREEE (reference sequence). The CDR3 runs 16 residues. Between the trimmed V and J ends, which lost 5 bases and 4 bases, there was a span of 19 bases. The CDR3 bases are TGTGCCAGCAGTATGGGGGGCGGACAGAGTTACAATGAGCAGTTCTTC. Protein product: CASSMGGGQSYNEQFF.

The V gene is TRBV28, the J gene TRBJ2-3; D ambiguous. Trimming left V 0 bases short and J 6 bases short, with 7 bases between. The germline CDR1 and CDR2 sequences are MDHEN and SYDVKM. There are 13 residues in the CDR3. DNA for the CDR3: TGTGCCAGCAGTTTATGGTCCGTGGATACGCAGTATTTT. It codes for CASSLWSVDTQYF.

The chain is built from TRBV7-9 and TRBJ1-4; weak D call: TRBD1 (6 bases). Germline CDR1 and CDR2: SEHNR and FQNEAQ (reference sequence). V was pared by 4 bases and J by 4 bases, with 13 bases between. This CDR3 is 15 amino acids long. CDR3 residues: CASSSRDTYNEKLFF. CDR3 in DNA: TGTGCCAGCAGCTCCCGGGACACTTATAATGAAAAACTGTTTTTT.

This rearrangement joins TRBV5-6 to TRBJ2-3, with TRBD1 as a possible D gene (8 bases). The CDR3 has 15 amino acids. V lost 3 bases to trimming and J lost 4 bases, with 15 bases between them. Germline CDR1 SGHDT, CDR2 YYEEEE. The CDR3 loop reads CASSSPTGGADTQYF. The CDR3 bases are TGTGCCAGCAGCTCTCCAACAGGGGGGGCAGATACGCAGTATTTT.

The chain employs TRBV27 and TRBJ1-5; D gene uncertain. Trimming stripped 0 bases from V and 3 bases from J, with 6 bases between. The germline V gene encodes CDR1 MNHEY and CDR2 SMNVEV (reference sequence). The CDR3 runs 14 residues. CDR3 residues: CASSLSFVNQPQHF. CDR3 DNA: TGTGCCAGCAGTTTATCGTTCGTCAATCAGCCCCAGCATTTT.